This entry lists 5 T cell receptor beta chains sequenced from one sample in a study of T-cell reconstitution after alpha-beta-depleted transplantation in children. Library preparation (for TCRbeta) was performed with unique molecular identifiers. TCRdb reprocessed the PCR reads with MiXCR, giving one entry per CDR3 protein. The sample lists about 540,000 distinct CDR3 sequences; approximately 20% were seen once. The sequenced sample was PBMCs from the stem cell graft donor, obtained from the stem cell graft. These receptors originate from a human donor who donated a stem cell graft to a child with acute lymphoblastic leukemia.

The chain joins TRBV6-2 or TRBV6-3 to TRBJ2-1, with D tentatively TRBD2 (6 bases). CDR3 length: 20 amino acids. Germline-derived CDR1 and CDR2 are MNHEY and SVGEGT. Trimming took 2 bases from V and 3 from J, leaving 26 bases between them. The CDR3 bases are TGTGCCAGCAGTTACAAGGGACTGGGGCCGACTCCTTTTCTCTACAATGAGCAGTTCTTC. Amino acid sequence: CASSYKGLGPTPFLYNEQFF.

This clonotype was detected a few times. The V and J genes are TRBV7-9 and TRBJ1-2; D might be TRBD1 (5 bases). Per the germline V gene, CDR1 is SEHNR and CDR2 is FQNEAQ (reference sequence). The length of the CDR3 is 16 residues. Between the trimmed V and J ends, which lost 6 bases and 1 base, there was a span of 18 bases. CDR3 DNA: TGTGCCAGCAGGCGGGGTGGGGCAGCTCTTAACTATGGCTACACCTTC. Translation: CASRRGGAALNYGYTF.

This rearrangement joins TRBV28 to TRBJ1-1; 9 bases align to TRBD1. The junction had 8 bases not matched to a gene; V was cut back by 5 bases and J by 7 bases. Per germline, CDR1 MDHEN and CDR2 SYDVKM. The CDR3 contains 14 residues. In DNA form, the CDR3 reads TGTGCCAGCAGTGCTTCCGGGACAGGGTTTGAAGCTTTCTTT. Encoded protein: CASSASGTGFEAFF.

This clonotype was seen a single time. The V gene is TRBV2, the J gene TRBJ2-3; D ambiguous. Trimming took off 6 bases at V and 2 bases at J, with 12 bases between the two ends. CDR1 and CDR2 (germline): SNHLY, FYNNEI. The CDR3 spans 14 residues. The CDR3 DNA reads as TGTGCCAGCAGCGCCGTGAGGCACACAGATACGCAGTATTTT. The encoded protein is CASSAVRHTDTQYF.

This clonotype appeared a few times. The genes are TRBV7-2 and TRBJ1-2; D call uncertain. Trimming stripped 2 bases from V and 8 bases from J, with 6 bases between. CDR3 length equals 11 residues. CDR1 is SGHTA and CDR2 is FQGNSA in the germline V gene. Written as DNA, the CDR3 is TGTGCCAGCAGCTTAATAGAGGGCTACACCTTC. Its protein product is CASSLIEGYTF.